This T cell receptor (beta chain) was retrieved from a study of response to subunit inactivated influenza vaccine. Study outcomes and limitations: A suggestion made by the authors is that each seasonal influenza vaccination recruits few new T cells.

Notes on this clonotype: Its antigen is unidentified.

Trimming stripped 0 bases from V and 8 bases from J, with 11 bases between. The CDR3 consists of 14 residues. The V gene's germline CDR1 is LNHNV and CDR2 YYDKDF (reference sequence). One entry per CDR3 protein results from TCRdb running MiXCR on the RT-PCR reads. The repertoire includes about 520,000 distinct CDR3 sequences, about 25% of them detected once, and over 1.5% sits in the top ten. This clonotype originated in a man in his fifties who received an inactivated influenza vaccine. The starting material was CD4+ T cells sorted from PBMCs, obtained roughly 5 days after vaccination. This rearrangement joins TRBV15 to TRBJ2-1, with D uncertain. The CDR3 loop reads CATSRDRSVYEQFF. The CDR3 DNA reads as TGTGCCACCAGCAGAGATAGGTCGGTATATGAGCAGTTCTTC.